The 19 T cell receptor beta chains below all came from one sample that was sequenced in a study of T-cell reconstitution after alpha-beta-depleted transplantation in children. Preparation of the TCRbeta library used unique molecular identifiers. One entry per CDR3 protein results from TCRdb running MiXCR on the PCR reads. The data show about 540,000 distinct CDR3 sequences, around 18% seen once. Sequenced here: PBMCs from the stem cell graft donor, sampled from the stem cell graft. These TCRs come from a human donor who donated a stem cell graft to a child with acute lymphoblastic leukemia.

In this sample, this clonotype turned up a few times. V gene TRBV19 combines with J gene TRBJ2-7, with 10 bases aligning to TRBD2. This CDR3 comprises 14 residues. Unmatched junction bases numbered 6, after V lost 7 bases and J lost 3 bases. Germline V gene data show CDR1 as LNHDA and CDR2 as SQIVND (reference sequence). CDR3 sequence (DNA): TGTGCCAGTACCATAGCGGGAGGCCTCTACGAGCAGTACTTC. Its translation is CASTIAGGLYEQYF.

This clonotype was counted at least ten times. CDR3 residues: CASSPGRGVSRYF. The CDR3 DNA reads as TGTGCCAGCAGTCCAGGAAGAGGTGTGAGCAGGTACTTC. V usage is TRBV12-3 or TRBV12-4 and J usage is TRBJ2-7; D remains ambiguous. The CDR3 contains 13 residues. Trimming removed 5 bases at V and 12 bases at J, with 20 bases between.

The V call is TRBV9, the J call TRBJ2-1; TRBD2 matches at 11 bases. The V segment lost 4 bases and the J segment 5 bases; nucleotides outside the gene matches: 5. The CDR3 consists of 15 residues. Germline CDR1 is SGDLS and CDR2 is YYNGEE. As DNA, the CDR3 is TGTGCCAGCAGCCTCATAGCGGGAGGGCACAATGAGCAGTTCTTC. It is translated as CASSLIAGGHNEQFF.

Ten or more counts support this clonotype. J is TRBJ2-1 and V is TRBV29-1, with D unresolved. V shed 4 bases and J shed 9 bases, with 10 bases lying between them. Germline values: CDR1 SQVTM, CDR2 ANQGSEA. The CDR3 runs 11 residues. CDR3 in DNA: TGCAGCGTTGGCAAGGGTCCTGAGCAGTTCTTC. Protein sequence: CSVGKGPEQFF.

The genes are TRBV20-1 and TRBJ2-7; D unresolved. Per the germline V gene, CDR1 is DFQATT and CDR2 is SNEGSKA (reference sequence). Trimming took off 4 bases at V and 2 bases at J, with 15 bases between the two ends. This CDR3 is 14 amino acids long. The CDR3 region is CSATNPDQPYEQYF. CDR3 in DNA: TGCAGTGCTACCAACCCAGATCAACCCTACGAGCAGTACTTC.

The table lists this clonotype with a few counts. This sequence joins TRBV11-2 and TRBJ2-1; D not resolved. Trimming removed 5 bases from V and 9 bases from J, with 8 bases in between. The V gene's germline CDR1 is SGHAT and CDR2 FQNNGV. The CDR3 contains 11 residues. CDR3 nucleotide sequence: TGTGCCAGCAGCGGGTGGGTTGAGCAGTTCTTC. The encoded protein is CASSGWVEQFF.

This clonotype was picked up a small number of times. J is TRBJ1-2 and V is TRBV7-8; perhaps TRBD1 as D (6 bases). Germline V lookup: CDR1 SGHVS, CDR2 FQNEAQ. Trimming cost V 4 bases and J 8 bases, with 20 bases left between them. The length of the CDR3 is 15 residues. CDR3 amino acids: CASSSPLGGRRGYTF. The CDR3 DNA is TGTGCCAGCAGCTCCCCCCTCGGGGGGCGCAGAGGCTACACCTTC.

The gene calls are TRBV5-1 and TRBJ2-1; TRBD2 matches at 7 bases. The V segment lost 6 bases and the J segment 6 bases; nucleotides outside the gene matches: 21. The CDR3 sequence is 18 residues long. CDR1 is SGHRS and CDR2 is YFSETQ in the germline V gene. DNA of the CDR3: TGCGCCAGCAACCCGGAAGGGCTAGGGCGGGAGAGGGTCAATGAGCAGTTCTTC. This encodes CASNPEGLGRERVNEQFF.

The chain combines TRBV20-1 with TRBJ2-2; TRBD2 matches at 14 bases. The CDR3 has 17 amino acids. Germline CDR1 and CDR2: DFQATT and SNEGSKA (reference sequence). V lost 0 bases and J lost 6; bases outside the gene matches: 6. For the CDR3, the DNA is TGCAGTGCTAGAGATCGAGGACTAGCGGGAGGCCCCGGGGAGCTGTTTTTT. Translating it yields CSARDRGLAGGPGELFF.

This clonotype was recorded a few times. The rearrangement joins TRBV4-1 to TRBJ2-3; 9 bases align to TRBD1. CDR3 length: 18 residues. Germline V gene sequence: CDR1 MGHRA, CDR2 YSYEKL. V lost 4 bases, J lost 0 bases, and 11 bases stayed unmatched. Here the CDR3 DNA reads TGCGCCAGCAGCCTCCGGACAGGGGATCTATCTAGCACAGATACGCAGTATTTT. Its protein is CASSLRTGDLSSTDTQYF.

The chain carries TRBV3-1 and TRBJ2-3; D is unclear. Germline V CDR1 and CDR2: LGHDT, YNNKEL (reference sequence). Trimming took 1 base from V and 4 from J, leaving 12 bases between them. The CDR3 sequence is 15 residues long. CDR3 sequence reads: CASSQVSRGADTQYF. As DNA, the CDR3 is TGTGCCAGCAGCCAAGTATCAAGAGGCGCAGATACGCAGTATTTT.

In this sample, this clonotype turned up a few times. The rearrangement links TRBV29-1 to TRBJ1-1; D perhaps matches TRBD1 (6 bases). Germline V CDR1 and CDR2: SQVTM, ANQGSEA. Trimming shortened V by 8 bases and J by 4 bases, and 17 bases separated the two germline ends. The CDR3 is made up of 13 amino acids. The CDR3 nucleotides read TGCAGCACCATCCCCGGGGGGGCCACTGAAGCTTTCTTT. As protein: CSTIPGGATEAFF.

This rearrangement joins TRBV15 to TRBJ2-3; D gene unclear. There are 16 residues in the CDR3. The germline V gene encodes CDR1 LNHNV and CDR2 YYDKDF (reference sequence). Between the trimmed V and J ends, which lost 0 bases and 5 bases, there was a span of 15 bases. The CDR3 region is CATSRDREGLVDTQYF. CDR3 nucleotides: TGTGCCACCAGCAGAGATCGAGAAGGGTTGGTAGATACGCAGTATTTT.

This chain links TRBV9 with TRBJ2-1, with 8 bases lining up with TRBD2. Germline assignment: CDR1 SGDLS and CDR2 YYNGEE. V shed 0 bases, J shed 1 base, and the junction held 9 bases outside the gene matches. CDR3 length: 18 amino acids. The chain's CDR3 is CASSVVEPSGRSYNEQFF. The CDR3 region has the DNA TGTGCCAGCAGCGTAGTAGAACCCAGCGGGAGATCCTACAATGAGCAGTTCTTC.

The chain employs TRBV12-3 or TRBV12-4 and TRBJ2-5; TRBD2 is a possible D gene (7 bases). This CDR3 comprises 16 residues. V was cut by 5 bases and J by 1 base, with 17 bases left in between. CDR3 region: CASSTLQGGGQETQYF. The CDR3 bases are TGTGCCAGCAGTACGCTACAGGGCGGGGGCCAAGAGACCCAGTACTTC.

This clonotype appeared a few times. The chain combines TRBV7-6 with TRBJ2-3; a weak D match, TRBD2 (6 bases). The CDR3 sequence is 15 residues long. Trimming took 7 bases from V and 3 from J, leaving 17 bases between them. Germline V gene data show CDR1 as SGHVS and CDR2 as FNYEAQ. CDR3 in amino acids: CASIPRLAFTDTQYF. CDR3 coding DNA: TGTGCCAGCATCCCTCGGCTAGCGTTTACAGATACGCAGTATTTT.

The genes are TRBV5-1 and TRBJ2-1; 14 nucleotides line up with TRBD2. CDR1 and CDR2 (germline): SGHRS, YFSETQ. V trimming: 3 bases; J trimming: 6 bases; junction bases outside the gene matches: 5. The CDR3 covers 16 residues. The CDR3 DNA sequence: TGCGCCAGCAGCTCCAGGGGACTAGCGGGAGCCAATGAGCAGTTCTTC. Its protein product is CASSSRGLAGANEQFF.

This clonotype was detected a few times. This chain joins TRBV7-9 and TRBJ2-5, with 8 nucleotides matching TRBD2. The ends lost 7 bases at V and 2 bases at J; junction bases unmatched: 6. CDR3 size: 14 residues. Germline CDR1 SEHNR, CDR2 FQNEAQ (reference sequence). The CDR3 sequence is CASIPGGEQETQYF. The DNA of the CDR3 is TGTGCCAGCATCCCGGGGGGGGAACAAGAGACCCAGTACTTC.

The chain couples TRBV29-1 to TRBJ2-5; D might be TRBD1 or TRBD2, each matching 5 bases. The CDR3 totals 14 residues. Germline V gives CDR1 SQVTM, CDR2 ANQGSEA. Trimming stripped 6 bases from V and 0 bases from J, with 14 bases between. This CDR3 reads CSVRGPQYQETQYF. Written as DNA, the CDR3 is TGCAGCGTCCGGGGACCGCAATACCAAGAGACCCAGTACTTC. Full variable domain (remainder filled in from reference TRBV29-1 and TRBJ2-5): SAVISQKPSRDICQRGTSLTIQCQVDSQVTMMFWYRQQPGQSLTLIATANQGSEATYESGFVIDKFPISRPNLTFSTLTVSNMSPEDSSIYLCSVRGPQYQETQYFGPGTRLLVL.